One sample yielded the 15 T cell receptor beta chains listed below, sequenced in a study of T cell responses to AZD1222 COVID-19 vaccine. Assay used: immunoSEQ multiplex PCR; TCRdb lists only in-frame clones, some missing. The sample includes fewer than 200,000 clones, more than 80% of them seen just once. This material consisted of peripheral blood, taken on day 0 of AZD1222 vaccination. The receptors derive from an adult in good health.

This rearrangement joins TRBV10-2 to TRBJ2-1; no definite D call. The CDR3 sequence is 12 residues long. Germline values: CDR1 WSHSY, CDR2 SAAADI. Trimming took off 11 bases at V and 4 bases at J, with 12 bases between the two ends. The CDR3 reads CASRLGYNEQFF. The CDR3 DNA follows: TGCGCCTCCCGACTGGGATACAATGAGCAGTTCTTC.

The rearrangement links TRBV29-1 to TRBJ1-2; no clear D. The CDR3 consists of 10 residues. Deletions cut 2 bases from V and 13 bases from J, with 11 bases between. Per the germline V gene, CDR1 is SQVTM and CDR2 is ANQGSEA. CDR3 loop: CSVEQPSGTF. The CDR3 nucleotides read TGCAGCGTTGAACAGCCCAGCGGCACCTTC.

V gene TRBV18 combines with J gene TRBJ1-1; D not certain. Per germline, CDR1 KGHSH and CDR2 LQKENI. CDR3 size: 14 residues. Trimming cost V 6 bases and J 1 base, with 12 bases left between them. The CDR3 spells CASSEGRGNTEAFF. The CDR3 coding sequence is TGTGCCAGCTCCGAAGGTCGGGGGAACACTGAAGCTTTCTTT.

The V call is TRBV30, the J call TRBJ1-4; D remains unclear. The CDR3 contains 14 residues. In germline, CDR1 is GTSNPN, CDR2 SVGIG (reference sequence). Trimming stripped 1 base from V and 6 bases from J, with 12 bases between. DNA for the CDR3: TGTGCCTGGAGTGGAACCCAATGGGATGAAAAACTGTTTTTT. Translating gives CAWSGTQWDEKLFF.

This chain uses TRBV18 with TRBJ2-1, with a possible D match to TRBD2 (6 bases). The CDR3 runs 17 residues. The germline V and J ends were trimmed by 3 bases and 3 bases, with 18 bases remaining between them. Looked up from germline, CDR1 is KGHSH and CDR2 is LQKENI. This chain's CDR3 is CASSPPNGGEHYNEQFF. CDR3 nucleotides: TGTGCCAGCTCACCCCCAAACGGGGGAGAGCACTACAATGAGCAGTTCTTC.

J is TRBJ2-5 and V is TRBV2, with D possibly being TRBD2 (7 bases). The CDR3 is made up of 15 amino acids. CDR1 SNHLY and CDR2 FYNNEI come from the germline V gene. V lost 6 bases and J 4 bases, leaving 18 bases between the germline ends. The CDR3, as DNA: TGTGCCAGCAGCGTAGGGCCAGGGGAGGGAGAGACCCAGTACTTC. This encodes CASSVGPGEGETQYF.

The J gene is TRBJ1-1, the V gene TRBV19; 8 nucleotides match TRBD1. Trimming took 7 bases from V and 1 from J; bases not matched to a gene: 8. Germline CDR1 and CDR2: LNHDA and SQIVND (reference sequence). The CDR3 length is 15 residues. The CDR3 sequence is CASTLGQGWNTEAFF. The CDR3 DNA reads TGTGCCAGTACCCTTGGACAGGGATGGAACACTGAAGCTTTCTTT.

This sequence joins TRBV18 and TRBJ2-3; D may be TRBD2 (5 bases). Trimming took 5 bases from V and 2 from J, leaving 20 bases between them. The CDR3 runs to 17 residues. CDR1 and CDR2 from the germline V gene are KGHSH and LQKENI. DNA of the CDR3: TGTGCCAGCTCATTACTAGTCCGGCAGTACCACACAGATACGCAGTATTTT. It encodes CASSLLVRQYHTDTQYF.

The chain has TRBV5-4 and TRBJ2-2, with D possibly being TRBD2 (6 bases). This CDR3 spans 16 amino acids. V was cut by 0 bases and J by 2 bases, with 11 bases left in between. Germline V gene lookup returns CDR1 SGHNT and CDR2 YYREEE (reference sequence). This chain's CDR3 is CASSLDAGLNTGELFF. CDR3 nucleotides: TGTGCCAGCAGCTTGGACGCGGGGTTAAACACCGGGGAGCTGTTTTTT. The whole variable domain, filled in from reference TRBV5-4 and TRBJ2-2, reads ETGVTQSPTHLIKTRGQQVTLRCSSQSGHNTVSWYQQALGQGPQFIFQYYREEENGRGNFPPRFSGLQFPNYSSELNVNALELDDSALYLCASSLDAGLNTGELFFGEGSRLTVL.

The V and J genes are TRBV25-1 and TRBJ1-1; D not certain. The CDR3 sequence is 16 residues long. Per the germline V gene, CDR1 is MGHDK and CDR2 is SYGVNS. Trimming shortened V by 1 base and J by 0 bases, and 12 bases separated the two germline ends. The CDR3 DNA sequence: TGTGCCAGCAGTGAATCATTACCCAGAGTGAACACTGAAGCTTTCTTT. Its translation is CASSESLPRVNTEAFF.

This clone was found once. The chain recombines TRBV27 with TRBJ2-1; D possibly corresponds to TRBD2 (5 bases). The V gene lost 6 bases and the J gene lost 4 bases, with 7 bases spanning the gap. This CDR3 has 12 amino acids. CDR1 is MNHEY and CDR2 is SMNVEV in the germline V gene (reference sequence). For the CDR3, the DNA is TGTGCCAGCAGACTAGGATACAATGAGCAGTTCTTC. Its protein product is CASRLGYNEQFF.

This clone has only a few counts. The chain carries TRBV12-3 or TRBV12-4 and TRBJ2-4; 8 nucleotides line up with TRBD2. The CDR3 is 12 amino acids. V trimming: 6 bases; J trimming: 6 bases; junction bases outside the gene matches: 1. The CDR3 loop reads CASRSGRNIQYF. CDR3 DNA: TGTGCCAGCAGGAGCGGGAGAAACATTCAGTACTTC.

J is TRBJ1-4 and V is TRBV4-1, with TRBD1 identical over 7 bases. This CDR3 spans 16 amino acids. Germline CDR1 reads MGHRA; CDR2 reads YSYEKL. V dropped 5 bases and J dropped 3; count of bases not matched to a gene: 9. The CDR3 nucleotides are TGCGCCAGCAGCTGGAGACCGGGACAGTCTAATGAAAAACTGTTTTTT. Protein: CASSWRPGQSNEKLFF.

CDR3 amino acids: CASSYSAASSYEQYF. CDR3 DNA: TGTGCCAGCAGTTACTCGGCTGCGAGCTCCTACGAGCAGTACTTC. The chain recombines TRBV6-5 with TRBJ2-7; D is unresolved. V was shortened by 0 bases and J by 0 bases, with 9 bases between the two germline ends. This CDR3 is built from 15 residues. Germline loops: CDR1 MNHEY, CDR2 SVGAGI.

This clone was seen just once. The chain uses TRBV27 and TRBJ2-5, with D perhaps matching TRBD1 (6 bases). The germline CDR1 and CDR2 sequences are MNHEY and SMNVEV (reference sequence). The CDR3 contains 14 residues. V was pared by 2 bases and J by 4 bases, with 11 bases between. CDR3 DNA: TGTGCCAGCAGTTTAACAGGGAAGGCAGAGACCCAGTACTTC. Protein sequence: CASSLTGKAETQYF.